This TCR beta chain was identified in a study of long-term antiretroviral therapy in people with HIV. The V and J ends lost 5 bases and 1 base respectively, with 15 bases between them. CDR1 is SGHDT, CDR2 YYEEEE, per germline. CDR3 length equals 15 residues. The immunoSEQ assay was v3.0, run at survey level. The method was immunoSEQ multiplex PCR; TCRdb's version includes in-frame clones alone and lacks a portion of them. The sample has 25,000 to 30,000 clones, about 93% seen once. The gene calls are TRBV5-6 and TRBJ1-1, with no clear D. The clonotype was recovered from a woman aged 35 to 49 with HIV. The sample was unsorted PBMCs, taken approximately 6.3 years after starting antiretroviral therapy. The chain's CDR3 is CASRPLKRSNTEAFF. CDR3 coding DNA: TGTGCCAGCAGACCCTTGAAACGGTCGAACACTGAAGCTTTCTTT.